The clone carrying this T cell receptor beta chain was detected a few times. Its antigen is as yet unknown. Only in-frame clones appear in the TCRdb table, and some are missing; sequencing was by immunoSEQ multiplex PCR. The data show roughly 39,000 clones, with around three quarters seen just once and less than 6.5% held by the top ten. As to time point: week 5, during vaccination. In the vaccine, a single dose held 300 ug of the mutant IDH1 20-mer peptide, along with topical imiquimod. This entry belongs to a study of a mutant IDH1 vaccine in newly diagnosed glioma. Here the sequenced sample was PBMCs, taken from a glioma patient whose treatment included an IDH1 peptide vaccine. The TCR sequence derives from a man in his forties with glioma.

The CDR3 is CASSPTGPLPQAFF. CDR3 nucleotides: TGCGCCAGCAGCCCCACAGGTCCCCTACCCCAAGCTTTCTTT. V is TRBV4-1 and J is TRBJ1-1; tentatively, D is TRBD1 (5 bases). Germline V gene lookup returns CDR1 MGHRA and CDR2 YSYEKL. This CDR3 has 14 residues. Trimming left V 4 bases short and J 9 bases short, with 18 bases between.